The table lists the clone carrying this TCR beta chain with many counts. Its antigen remains unknown. Germline is not matched at one junction end, which may reflect a read error. In a library made to pick up alpha chains, this beta chain is a stray read with a size that means little. The record originates from a study of spatial heterogeneity in lung cancer. The wider study: The library had UMIs, and each TCR and UMI pair averaged more than ten raw reads. Study findings and constraints: Counts of expanded alpha and beta TCRs within tumors tracked the tumor nonsynonymous mutation count.

Using its own MiXCR run on the 5' RACE reads, TCRdb lists one record per CDR3 protein. The table shows 14,000 or so distinct CDR3 sequences, with roughly 4.7% occurring only once. The germline V gene has CDR1 MNHNY and CDR2 SVGAGI (reference sequence). The CDR3 runs to 11 residues. As for time point: sample taken at primary tumor resection. The chain is built from TRBV6-6 and TRBJ1-4, with unresolved D. The material was lung tumor tissue, obtained at surgery. The source of this sequence is a female donor with early-stage non-small cell lung cancer. The CDR3 here is CASTKDEKLFF. The CDR3 bases are TGTGCCAGCACGAAGGATGAGAAACTGTTTTTT.